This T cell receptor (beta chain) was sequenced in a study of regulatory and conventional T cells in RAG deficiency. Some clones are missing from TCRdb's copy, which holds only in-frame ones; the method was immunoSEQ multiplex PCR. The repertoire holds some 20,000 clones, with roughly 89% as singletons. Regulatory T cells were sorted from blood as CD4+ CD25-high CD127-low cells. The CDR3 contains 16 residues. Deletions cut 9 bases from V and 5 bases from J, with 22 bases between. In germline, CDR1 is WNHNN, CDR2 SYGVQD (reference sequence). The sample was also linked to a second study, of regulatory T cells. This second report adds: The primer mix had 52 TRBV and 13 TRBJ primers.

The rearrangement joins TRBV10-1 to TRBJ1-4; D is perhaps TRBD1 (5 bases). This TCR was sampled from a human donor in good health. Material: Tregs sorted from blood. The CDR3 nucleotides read TGCGCCAGACTCACAGGTCTGGGAAGTAAGAATGAAAAACTGTTTTTT. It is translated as CARLTGLGSKNEKLFF.